One and the same sample provided the 31 T cell receptor beta chains below, sequenced in a study of T cells in Graves' hyperthyroidism and ophthalmopathy. The source material, RNA transcripts, was used to amplify TCR beta CDR3 regions. TCR CDR3 regions were first amplified by RT-PCR with HTBI primers. Using its own MiXCR run on the multiplex PCR reads, TCRdb lists one record per CDR3 protein. Here the sample spans hundreds of thousands of distinct CDR3 sequences, around 25% being singletons. Sequencing input: blood. All receptors derive from a woman aged 40 to 50 with Graves' ophthalmopathy.

At least ten counts were recorded for this clonotype. The chain couples TRBV27 to TRBJ1-1; 7 nucleotides line up with TRBD1. Germline loops: CDR1 MNHEY, CDR2 SMNVEV (reference sequence). The ends lost 5 bases at V and 4 bases at J; junction bases unmatched: 4. CDR3 length equals 13 residues. CDR3 sequence: CASSTGVGTEAFF. The CDR3 nucleotides read TGTGCCAGCAGTACAGGGGTGGGCACTGAAGCTTTCTTT.

This clonotype was seen many times. The chain carries TRBV20-1 and TRBJ1-1, with D tentatively TRBD1 (6 bases). Trimming took off 3 bases at V and 6 bases at J, with 11 bases between the two ends. Germline loops: CDR1 DFQATT, CDR2 SNEGSKA (reference sequence). This CDR3 spans 12 amino acids. CDR3 region: CSASGGGPEAFF. CDR3 coding DNA: TGCAGTGCTAGTGGGGGGGGCCCTGAAGCTTTCTTT.

Many counts were recorded for this clonotype. The chain carries TRBV7-8 and TRBJ1-1, with D maybe TRBD1 (5 bases). V was shortened by 3 bases and J by 4 bases, with 9 bases between the two germline ends. This CDR3 spans 13 amino acids. Germline loops: CDR1 SGHVS, CDR2 FQNEAQ. CDR3 in amino acids: CASSFRGGTEAFF. The CDR3 coding sequence is TGTGCCAGCAGCTTTAGGGGTGGCACTGAAGCTTTCTTT.

This clonotype appeared many times. The chain uses TRBV28 and TRBJ1-1; maybe TRBD1 (6 bases). The germline gives CDR1 MDHEN, CDR2 SYDVKM. CDR3 length: 14 amino acids. V lost 7 bases to trimming and J lost 0 bases, with 12 bases between them. In nucleotides, the CDR3 is TGTGCCAGCATCGTGGGGGGCATGAACACTGAAGCTTTCTTT. Amino acids: CASIVGGMNTEAFF.

This clonotype was seen more than once but under ten times. One end of the junction varies from germline; a read error may be responsible. Here the CDR3 DNA reads TGTGCCAGCAATACCGAGTCCGGGGAGCTGTCTTTT. Translating gives CASNTESGELSF. The chain couples TRBV12-3 or TRBV12-4 to TRBJ2-2; tentatively, D is TRBD2 (5 bases). CDR3 size: 12 residues.

The chain uses TRBV10-3 and TRBJ1-6, with D perhaps matching TRBD1 (5 bases). CDR1 and CDR2 from the germline V gene are ENHRY and SYGVKD. The germline V and J ends were trimmed by 10 bases and 4 bases, with 20 bases remaining between them. The CDR3 is 16 residues long. In DNA form, the CDR3 reads TGTGCCACCAGGAGGGGAAGGATCGTTTATAATTCACCCCTCCACTTT. It encodes CATRRGRIVYNSPLHF.

The J gene is TRBJ2-1, the V gene TRBV2; 14 bases fit TRBD2. Germline values: CDR1 SNHLY, CDR2 FYNNEI. This CDR3 comprises 15 residues. The ends lost 7 bases at V and 10 bases at J; junction bases unmatched: 9. Here the CDR3 reads CASTYVGLAGDEQFF. The CDR3 nucleotides read TGTGCCAGCACTTACGTGGGACTAGCGGGAGACGAGCAGTTCTTC.

This clonotype was counted a few times. The chain is built from TRBV5-1 and TRBJ1-3; no clear D gene. V was clipped by 4 bases and J by 4 bases, with 12 bases between them. The CDR3 has 14 residues. The germline CDR1 and CDR2 sequences are SGHRS and YFSETQ. For the CDR3, the DNA is TGCGCCAGCAGCCCTTATTTTTCCGGAAACACCATATATTTT. Its protein is CASSPYFSGNTIYF.

This clonotype was recorded many times. The rearrangement joins TRBV7-8 to TRBJ1-2; the match to TRBD1 covers 8 bases. This CDR3 has 15 amino acids. V gave up 4 bases and J gave up 2 bases; unmatched junction bases: 6. From germline, CDR1 is SGHVS and CDR2 FQNEAQ. This CDR3 is CASSSRTGTNYGYTF. The DNA of the CDR3 is TGTGCCAGCAGCTCCCGGACAGGGACGAACTATGGCTACACCTTC.

This clonotype occurred many times. The chain links TRBV2 to TRBJ2-7; 9 positions match TRBD1. Germline assignment: CDR1 SNHLY and CDR2 FYNNEI. V shed 7 bases, J shed 5 bases, and the junction held 9 bases outside the gene matches. The CDR3 runs 14 residues. The DNA of the CDR3 is TGTGCCAGCAACTTGGGACAGGGAACCCACGAGCAGTACTTC. Its protein product is CASNLGQGTHEQYF. Combining the CDR3 with reference TRBV2 and TRBJ2-7 gives the whole variable domain EPEVTQTPSHQVTQMGQEVILRCVPISNHLYFYWYRQILGQKVEFLVSFYNNEISEKSEIFDDQFSVERPDGSNFTLKIRSTKLEDSAMYFCASNLGQGTHEQYFGPGTRLTVT.

This clonotype was found many times. The chain couples TRBV6-5 to TRBJ1-2, with D uncertain. This CDR3 is built from 15 residues. Trimming stripped 8 bases from V and 6 bases from J, with 22 bases between. The germline CDR1 and CDR2 sequences are MNHEY and SVGAGI. CDR3 region: CASSGQAYYVDGYTF. The CDR3 region has the DNA TGTGCCAGCTCGGGCCAGGCCTATTATGTCGATGGCTACACCTTC.

Ten or more counts support this clonotype. This chain connects TRBV20-1 to TRBJ1-1; D remains ambiguous. This CDR3 contains 11 residues. V was cut by 5 bases and J by 4 bases, with 8 bases left in between. From germline, CDR1 is DFQATT and CDR2 SNEGSKA (reference sequence). CDR3 amino acids: CSAHQSTEAFF. The CDR3 DNA sequence: TGCAGTGCTCATCAGAGCACTGAAGCTTTCTTT.

This chain connects TRBV6-2 or TRBV6-3 to TRBJ2-7; 7 nucleotides match TRBD1. The germline gives CDR1 MNHEY, CDR2 SVGEGT. The V and J ends lost 6 bases and 5 bases, in that order; junction bases with no gene match: 4. This CDR3 spans 12 amino acids. The CDR3 DNA is TGTGCCAGCAGGAGACAGGGCAACGAGCAGTACTTC. Translation: CASRRQGNEQYF.

This chain uses TRBV12-3 or TRBV12-4 with TRBJ2-7; no definite D call. Trimming cost V 8 bases and J 4 bases, with 18 bases left between them. The CDR3 length is 14 residues. The CDR3 loop is CASGNRAALYEQYF. The CDR3 coding sequence is TGTGCCAGCGGAAATCGAGCAGCCCTGTACGAGCAGTACTTC.

This clonotype occurred many times. The chain has TRBV7-8 and TRBJ1-2; D is ambiguous. Looked up from germline, CDR1 is SGHVS and CDR2 is FQNEAQ. The CDR3 loop spans 13 amino acids. V was trimmed by 2 bases and J by 8 bases, leaving 12 bases between them. The CDR3 sequence: CASSLKLEGGYTF. CDR3 sequence (DNA): TGTGCCAGCAGCTTAAAACTAGAGGGCGGCTACACCTTC.

The V gene is TRBV20-1, the J gene TRBJ1-5; D might be TRBD1 (5 bases). The germline V gene has CDR1 DFQATT and CDR2 SNEGSKA (reference sequence). CDR3 length: 14 residues. V was shortened by 3 bases and J by 2 bases, with 11 bases between the two germline ends. The CDR3 spells CSASPGGGNQPQHF. In DNA, the CDR3 is TGCAGTGCTAGCCCAGGAGGGGGCAATCAGCCCCAGCATTTT.

This clonotype was seen repeatedly, ten times or more. V and J are TRBV29-1 and TRBJ2-5, with 9 nucleotides matching TRBD1. CDR1 and CDR2 (germline): SQVTM, ANQGSEA. With V trimmed by 3 bases and J by 7 bases, 9 bases remained unmatched. This CDR3 has 14 residues. The CDR3 region has the DNA TGCAGCGTTGAGGTGGGACAGGGTTACGGGACCCAGTACTTC. Translation: CSVEVGQGYGTQYF.

In this sample, this clonotype turned up many times. The V and J genes are TRBV18 and TRBJ2-2; D tentatively fits TRBD1 or TRBD2 (5 bases each). The CDR3 runs 17 residues. Germline CDR1 KGHSH, CDR2 LQKENI. The germline V and J ends were trimmed by 1 base and 6 bases, with 18 bases remaining between them. The CDR3 loop is CASSPLGGPQLAGELFF. Written as DNA, the CDR3 is TGTGCCAGCTCACCACTTGGGGGACCCCAGCTCGCCGGGGAGCTGTTTTTT.

In this sample, this clonotype turned up many times. The chain joins TRBV25-1 to TRBJ2-7; 10 nucleotides line up with TRBD2. Germline trimming cut 1 base from V and 2 bases from J; bases unmatched to any gene: 2. Germline V gives CDR1 MGHDK, CDR2 SYGVNS. CDR3 size: 15 residues. This chain's CDR3 is CASSESSGRAYEQYF. In nucleotides, the CDR3 is TGTGCCAGCAGTGAATCAAGCGGGAGGGCCTACGAGCAGTACTTC.

This sequence joins TRBV20-1 and TRBJ2-5; D unresolved. The V gene's germline CDR1 is DFQATT and CDR2 SNEGSKA (reference sequence). CDR3 length: 13 residues. The V gene lost 5 bases and the J gene lost 5 bases, with 15 bases spanning the gap. The DNA for the CDR3 is TGCAGTGCTCGCCCCGGCTCGAGGGAGACCCAGTACTTC. Its translation: CSARPGSRETQYF.

The rearrangement links TRBV28 to TRBJ2-5, with D possibly called TRBD1 or TRBD2 (5 bases each). The CDR3 is 13 amino acids. Trimming cost V 6 bases and J 5 bases, with 13 bases left between them. Germline V lookup: CDR1 MDHEN, CDR2 SYDVKM. As DNA, the CDR3 is TGTGCCAGCAGCGAACCGGGACGGGAGACCCAGTACTTC. Its protein is CASSEPGRETQYF. The whole variable domain, filled in from reference TRBV28 and TRBJ2-5, reads DVKVTQSSRYLVKRTGEKVFLECVQDMDHENMFWYRQDPGLGLRLIYFSYDVKMKEKGDIPEGYSVSREKKERFSLILESASTNQTSMYLCASSEPGRETQYFGPGTRLLVL.

Of note for this clonotype: A much more abundant neighbour one base away suggests this may be a read error. The CDR3 carries no conserved terminal phenylalanine or tryptophan, so it likely arises from a read error. V gene TRBV14 combines with J gene TRBJ2-7; weak D call: TRBD1 (5 bases). CDR1 and CDR2 (germline): SGHDN, FVKESK. This CDR3 region has 14 residues. Trimming stripped 0 bases from V and 3 bases from J, with 9 bases between. The CDR3 reads CASSQEGANYEQYL. The CDR3 DNA sequence: TGTGCCAGCAGCCAAGAAGGGGCCAACTACGAGCAGTACCTC.

In its sample, this clonotype was seen many times. CDR3 sequence: CASSFGGNKETQYF. The CDR3 region has the DNA TGTGCCAGCAGTTTTGGGGGTAATAAGGAGACCCAGTACTTC. The rearrangement links TRBV12-3 or TRBV12-4 to TRBJ2-5; the D gene could be TRBD1 or TRBD2 (5 bases each). The V end was cut by 3 bases, the J end by 5 bases, with 13 bases between. The CDR3 has 14 residues.

This clonotype appeared many times. The chain has TRBV7-2 and TRBJ1-5; TRBD1 matches at 7 bases. V was clipped by 4 bases and J by 6 bases; unmatched bases: 3. Per germline, CDR1 SGHTA and CDR2 FQGNSA. The CDR3 has 13 residues. DNA of the CDR3: TGTGCCAGCAGCTCCCAGGGGGGTCAGCCCCAGCATTTT. Translation: CASSSQGGQPQHF.

This clonotype was detected once. This chain joins TRBV4-3 and TRBJ2-5; D ambiguous. V lost 2 bases and J 0 bases, leaving 10 bases between the germline ends. Germline V gene data show CDR1 as LGHNA and CDR2 as YSLEER. The CDR3 has 15 residues. CDR3: CASSQFGSNQETQYF. The CDR3, as DNA: TGCGCCAGCAGCCAATTCGGATCTAACCAAGAGACCCAGTACTTC.

At least ten counts were recorded for this clonotype. This rearrangement joins TRBV12-3 or TRBV12-4 to TRBJ1-1; D gene uncertain. This CDR3 is built from 13 residues. Trimming cost V 7 bases and J 4 bases, with 13 bases left between them. In DNA, the CDR3 is TGTGCCAGCACCAAATTGAGGGCCACTGAAGCTTTCTTT. Residues: CASTKLRATEAFF.

This chain links TRBV28 with TRBJ2-6, with D possibly called TRBD1 or TRBD2 (6 bases each). CDR1 is MDHEN, CDR2 SYDVKM, per germline. The CDR3 has 17 amino acids. V dropped 5 bases and J dropped 0 bases, with 14 bases sitting between them. The CDR3 protein is CASSRWGASSGANVLTF. CDR3 nucleotide sequence: TGTGCCAGCAGTCGTTGGGGGGCCAGCTCTGGGGCCAACGTCCTGACTTTC.

The CDR3 here is CASRQQGYEQYF. CDR3 coding DNA: TGTGCCAGCAGACAACAGGGTTACGAGCAGTACTTC. V and J are TRBV28 and TRBJ2-7, with D perhaps matching TRBD1 (6 bases). Germline values: CDR1 MDHEN, CDR2 SYDVKM. Trimming pared 6 bases from V and 4 bases from J, leaving 10 bases between. The CDR3 is 12 amino acids.

Comments on this clonotype: This may be a read error, as it is one base from a much larger clone. The V call is TRBV30, the J call TRBJ1-2; D may be TRBD1 (6 bases). Per the germline V gene, CDR1 is GTSNPN and CDR2 is SVGIG (reference sequence). The CDR3 contains 15 residues. Here the CDR3 DNA reads TGTGTCTGGAGTTTCCCGGGACAAAGATATTATGGCTACACCTTC. Its translation: CVWSFPGQRYYGYTF.

The chain carries TRBV12-3 or TRBV12-4 and TRBJ2-5, with D possibly being TRBD1 or TRBD2 (5 bases each). There are 15 residues in the CDR3. V was shortened by 5 bases and J by 2 bases, with 15 bases between the two germline ends. The CDR3: CASSLSGGLQETQYF. DNA for the CDR3: TGTGCCAGCAGTCTCAGTGGGGGTTTACAAGAGACCCAGTACTTC.

This clonotype came up many times. The chain uses TRBV4-1 and TRBJ2-5; 7 bases fit TRBD2. Germline CDR1 is MGHRA and CDR2 is YSYEKL. The CDR3 loop spans 17 amino acids. Trimming took 0 bases from V and 5 from J; bases not matched to a gene: 12. The CDR3 DNA reads as TGCGCCAGCAGCCAAGATCCCCTAGCGGCGAACGGGGAGACCCAGTACTTC. Its protein product is CASSQDPLAANGETQYF.